One and the same sample provided the 32 T cell receptor beta chains below, sequenced in a study of T-cell reconstitution after alpha-beta-depleted transplantation in children. Library preparation (for TCRbeta) was performed with unique molecular identifiers. MiXCR was run by TCRdb on the PCR reads, yielding one entry per CDR3 protein. The profile covers hundreds of thousands of distinct CDR3 sequences, with 20% to 30% appearing a single time and 4.5% to 5.5% taken by the ten largest. Sample: PBMCs, mostly from graft donor cells, taken 360 days after TCRalphabeta/CD19-depleted stem cell transplant. Receptor source: a female patient aged 2-15 years who had a stem cell transplant for congenital amegakaryocytic thrombocytopenia, so the T cells may come from the graft donor.

This clonotype was detected once. The V call is TRBV5-1, the J call TRBJ2-1; TRBD2 matches at 8 bases. V shed 1 base and J 8 bases; nucleotides not matched to a gene: 5. This CDR3 spans 14 amino acids. Germline CDR1 is SGHRS and CDR2 is YFSETQ. The CDR3 nucleotides are TGCGCCAGCAGCTTGTTGGCGGGGGGAGATGAGCAGTTCTTC. Encoded protein: CASSLLAGGDEQFF.

The chain has TRBV19 and TRBJ1-2; unclear D gene. The CDR3 length is 12 residues. V was shortened by 5 bases and J by 8 bases, with 12 bases between the two germline ends. The germline CDR1 and CDR2 sequences are LNHDA and SQIVND (reference sequence). The CDR3 loop reads CASSALQSGYTF. For the CDR3, the DNA is TGTGCCAGTAGTGCGTTGCAGTCCGGCTACACCTTC.

The CDR3 region is CASREVRGRALQHF. The DNA for the CDR3 is TGTGCCAGCAGGGAGGTTAGGGGCCGGGCGCTACAGCATTTT. The J gene is TRBJ1-5, the V gene TRBV25-1; D is perhaps TRBD1 (5 bases). Germline values: CDR1 MGHDK, CDR2 SYGVNS. This CDR3 comprises 14 residues. V lost 6 bases and J lost 13, with 22 bases in between.

This clonotype has just one count. This chain joins TRBV7-9 and TRBJ2-5; tentative D call: TRBD1 (5 bases). The V end was cut by 5 bases, the J end by 4 bases, with 14 bases between. The germline V gene has CDR1 SEHNR and CDR2 FQNEAQ (reference sequence). The CDR3 covers 14 residues. The CDR3 region has the DNA TGTGCCAGCAGCCGCAGGGTGTCCCGAGAGACCCAGTACTTC. Residues: CASSRRVSRETQYF.

There are many counts of this clonotype. The V gene is TRBV3-1, the J gene TRBJ2-7; D is unresolved. Germline V lookup: CDR1 LGHDT, CDR2 YNNKEL (reference sequence). V gave up 3 bases and J gave up 3 bases, with 6 bases separating them. The CDR3 spans 12 residues. This chain's CDR3 is CASSHGGYEQYF. DNA for the CDR3: TGTGCCAGCAGCCACGGTGGCTACGAGCAGTACTTC.

The chain recombines TRBV20-1 with TRBJ2-1, with D perhaps matching TRBD1 (5 bases). V was shortened by 5 bases and J by 2 bases, with 13 bases between the two germline ends. CDR3 length equals 14 residues. The germline gives CDR1 DFQATT, CDR2 SNEGSKA (reference sequence). Here the CDR3 DNA reads TGCAGTGCTCACCAGGACACACCCTACAATGAGCAGTTCTTC. This encodes CSAHQDTPYNEQFF.

This chain links TRBV5-4 with TRBJ2-7, with 8 positions matching TRBD2. The CDR3 is 16 amino acids. Germline V gives CDR1 SGHNT, CDR2 YYREEE (reference sequence). The ends lost 2 bases at V and 5 bases at J; junction bases unmatched: 12. This chain's CDR3 is CASSFSSLAGLDEQYF. The CDR3, as DNA: TGTGCCAGCAGCTTCTCTTCCTTAGCGGGACTGGACGAGCAGTACTTC.

The J gene is TRBJ2-7, the V gene TRBV12-3 or TRBV12-4; 8 bases line up with TRBD1. The junction had 15 bases not matched to a gene; V was cut back by 7 bases and J by 7 bases. The CDR3 is made up of 15 amino acids. DNA for the CDR3: TGTGCCAGCAAACCGGGACAGGCCACGAACGGGGAGCAGTACTTC. It encodes CASKPGQATNGEQYF.

This clonotype was counted between two and nine times. The chain employs TRBV7-6 and TRBJ2-2, with D possibly matching TRBD1 (6 bases). This CDR3 comprises 15 residues. V lost 3 bases and J 3 bases, leaving 11 bases between the germline ends. The germline gives CDR1 SGHVS, CDR2 FNYEAQ. In nucleotides, the CDR3 is TGTGCCAGCAGCTTCAACAGGGTAGACACCGGGGAGCTGTTTTTT. Residues: CASSFNRVDTGELFF. The complete variable domain, with remaining parts taken from reference TRBV7-6 and TRBJ2-2, reads GAGVSQSPRYKVTKRGQDVALRCDPISGHVSLYWYRQALGQGPEFLTYFNYEAQQDKSGLPNDRFSAERPEGSISTLTIQRTEQRDSAMYRCASSFNRVDTGELFFGEGSRLTVL.

This sequence joins TRBV20-1 and TRBJ1-2; the D is unclear. CDR3 size: 11 residues. Trimming stripped 1 base from V and 5 bases from J, with 5 bases between. CDR1 is DFQATT, CDR2 SNEGSKA, per germline (reference sequence). The CDR3 region has the DNA TGCAGTGCTAGAGTGGCTTATGGCTACACCTTC. Protein product: CSARVAYGYTF.

The chain joins TRBV30 to TRBJ1-3, with D perhaps TRBD1 (5 bases). The V gene's germline CDR1 is GTSNPN and CDR2 SVGIG (reference sequence). Trimming left V 4 bases short and J 1 base short, with 11 bases between. CDR3 length: 14 amino acids. CDR3 sequence reads: CAWTGRGSGNTIYF. The CDR3 DNA follows: TGTGCCTGGACCGGTCGGGGGTCTGGAAACACCATATATTTT.

The rearrangement uses TRBV29-1 and TRBJ2-7; perhaps TRBD1 as D (7 bases). The CDR3 length is 14 residues. Germline values: CDR1 SQVTM, CDR2 ANQGSEA. Here the CDR3 reads CRINRGQRAYEQYF. For the CDR3, the DNA is TGCAGGATCAACCGGGGACAGCGGGCCTACGAGCAGTACTTC.

This clonotype has just a few counts. V is TRBV4-1 and J is TRBJ2-3; D may be TRBD2 (6 bases). V gave up 0 bases and J gave up 2 bases, with 12 bases separating them. Germline CDR1 MGHRA, CDR2 YSYEKL. This CDR3 contains 16 residues. The CDR3 DNA reads TGCGCCAGCAGCCAAGATGCGGGGAAGGACACAGATACGCAGTATTTT. This codes for CASSQDAGKDTDTQYF.

This clonotype was counted a few times. The chain is built from TRBV9 and TRBJ2-1; no definite D call. The length of the CDR3 is 14 residues. Trimming took off 3 bases at V and 5 bases at J, with 12 bases between the two ends. Per germline, CDR1 SGDLS and CDR2 YYNGEE. CDR3 nucleotides: TGTGCCAGCAGCGCGGATCTAGACCACAATGAGCAGTTCTTC. Translated: CASSADLDHNEQFF.

The chain has TRBV18 and TRBJ2-2; 7 nucleotides agree with TRBD1. The CDR3 has 16 residues. The trim removed 5 bases at V and 2 bases at J, leaving 8 bases unmatched. In germline, CDR1 is KGHSH, CDR2 LQKENI. The CDR3 reads CASSERQGVNTGELFF. CDR3 DNA sequence: TGTGCCAGCTCAGAGCGACAGGGTGTCAACACCGGGGAGCTGTTTTTT.

This clonotype was observed a single time. The chain recombines TRBV2 with TRBJ2-5, with a possible D match to TRBD2 (6 bases). This CDR3 comprises 16 residues. The germline gives CDR1 SNHLY, CDR2 FYNNEI. With 3 bases removed from V and 5 bases from J, the gap between germline ends came to 19 bases. The CDR3 DNA reads as TGTGCCAGCAGTGATATTTCTAGCGTATCTCCGGAGACCCAGTACTTC. Its protein product is CASSDISSVSPETQYF.

About this clonotype: A much larger clone lies one base from this, so it may be a read error. This sequence joins TRBV20-1 and TRBJ2-1, with 15 bases that match TRBD2. CDR3 length equals 20 residues. Per germline, CDR1 DFQATT and CDR2 SNEGSKA (reference sequence). The CDR3 DNA follows: TGCAGTGGTAGAGAGACAGGACTAGCGGGAGGGAGAGACTCCTACAATGAGCAGTTCTTC. Residues: CSGRETGLAGGRDSYNEQFF.

This clonotype turned up a few times. This chain connects TRBV3-1 to TRBJ2-7; 8 positions agree with TRBD1. This CDR3 has 16 residues. After removal of 1 base from V and 5 bases from J, the junction contained 10 bases not matched to a gene. The germline CDR1 and CDR2 sequences are LGHDT and YNNKEL (reference sequence). The CDR3 sequence: CASSQVSRQGFNEQYF. As DNA, the CDR3 is TGTGCCAGCAGCCAAGTTTCACGACAGGGGTTCAACGAGCAGTACTTC.

V is TRBV2 and J is TRBJ2-2, with D possibly being TRBD2 (5 bases). The germline V gene encodes CDR1 SNHLY and CDR2 FYNNEI. The CDR3 is made up of 17 amino acids. V lost 8 bases and J 2 bases, leaving 21 bases between the germline ends. The CDR3 region has the DNA TGTGCCAGCCGGGAAGGGCCCATGGGATATAACACCGGGGAGCTGTTTTTT. Translation gives CASREGPMGYNTGELFF.

This clonotype turned up a few times. This chain links TRBV24-1 with TRBJ1-4, with D unclear. CDR3 length: 14 residues. Germline lookup yields CDR1 KGHDR and CDR2 SFDVKD. V was cut by 4 bases and J by 8 bases, with 13 bases left in between. The DNA for the CDR3 is TGTGCCACCAGTGACACCACGACCGGCGAAAAACTGTTTTTT. Translation: CATSDTTTGEKLFF.

This clonotype was seen ten or more times. For the CDR3, the DNA is TGTGCCACCAGCAGAGATCTGCGCGGAGGCTACAATGAGCAGTTCTTC. Its translation: CATSRDLRGGYNEQFF. V is TRBV15 and J is TRBJ2-1; D is possibly TRBD2 (5 bases). CDR1 is LNHNV, CDR2 YYDKDF, per germline (reference sequence). V was trimmed by 0 bases and J by 3 bases, leaving 12 bases between them. The CDR3 has 16 residues.

This clonotype was observed many times. This chain joins TRBV12-3 or TRBV12-4 and TRBJ2-2; D is unclear. Trimming took off 5 bases at V and 7 bases at J, with 17 bases between the two ends. This CDR3 spans 15 amino acids. In DNA, the CDR3 is TGTGCCAGCAGTGGACCTGCGGTAGCTGGCGGGGAGCTGTTTTTT. Its translation is CASSGPAVAGGELFF.

The rearrangement joins TRBV25-1 to TRBJ2-1; the match to TRBD2 covers 11 bases. Unmatched junction bases numbered 9, after V lost 7 bases and J lost 7 bases. The germline CDR1 and CDR2 sequences are MGHDK and SYGVNS. The CDR3 spans 15 residues. The DNA for the CDR3 is TGTGCCAGCAAACTAGCGGGAGTTGGGGTGAATGAGCAGTTCTTC. Encoded protein: CASKLAGVGVNEQFF.

This clonotype has only a few counts. The chain couples TRBV28 to TRBJ2-3; D not resolved. V was pared by 7 bases and J by 1 base, with 15 bases between. Germline values: CDR1 MDHEN, CDR2 SYDVKM. The CDR3 length is 15 residues. The CDR3 region has the DNA TGTGCCAGCATGATCTGGAATTCGGGCACAGATACGCAGTATTTT. This encodes CASMIWNSGTDTQYF.

This clonotype was detected only a few times. The chain joins TRBV7-9 to TRBJ2-5; D not resolved. The germline V gene encodes CDR1 SEHNR and CDR2 FQNEAQ (reference sequence). There are 12 residues in the CDR3. Deletions cut 6 bases from V and 3 bases from J, with 8 bases between. CDR3 loop: CASRDLKETQYF. Here the CDR3 DNA reads TGTGCCAGCAGGGACCTGAAAGAGACCCAGTACTTC.

The V call is TRBV7-9, the J call TRBJ2-3; D is possibly TRBD2 (7 bases). The CDR3 runs to 13 residues. CDR1 and CDR2 (germline): SEHNR, FQNEAQ (reference sequence). With 8 bases removed from V and 1 base from J, the gap between germline ends came to 10 bases. The DNA of the CDR3 is TGTGCCAGCGGGCGGGGGCGCACAGATACGCAGTATTTT. Translating gives CASGRGRTDTQYF.

This clonotype was counted between two and nine times. The chain uses TRBV7-9 and TRBJ1-1, with D unresolved. Germline CDR1 SEHNR, CDR2 FQNEAQ (reference sequence). The V and J ends lost 2 bases and 5 bases respectively, with 12 bases between them. This CDR3 contains 14 residues. The CDR3 loop is CASSLSRGITEAFF. CDR3 sequence (DNA): TGTGCCAGCAGCTTAAGTCGGGGAATAACTGAAGCTTTCTTT.

The chain joins TRBV20-1 to TRBJ2-1; TRBD2 aligns across 7 bases. Germline V gene lookup returns CDR1 DFQATT and CDR2 SNEGSKA (reference sequence). This CDR3 region has 21 residues. The V and J ends lost 3 bases and 4 bases, in that order; junction bases with no gene match: 27. Here the CDR3 reads CSARDRLSSGYFKSHYNEQFF. As DNA, the CDR3 is TGCAGTGCTAGGGACCGGTTGTCTAGCGGATATTTTAAAAGTCATTACAATGAGCAGTTCTTC.

This clonotype came up once. The chain is built from TRBV6-5 and TRBJ2-1; D possibly corresponds to TRBD1 (6 bases). The ends were cut back, 5 bases at V and 8 bases at J, with 10 bases in the middle. The CDR3 contains 12 residues. Germline V gene sequence: CDR1 MNHEY, CDR2 SVGAGI. The CDR3 region is CASSGPGDEQFF. CDR3 sequence (DNA): TGTGCCAGCAGTGGCCCAGGGGATGAGCAGTTCTTC.

In its sample, this clonotype was seen many times. V and J are TRBV20-1 and TRBJ2-5; 7 positions agree with TRBD2. J was trimmed by 3 bases and V by 3 bases; bases with no gene match: 4. In germline, CDR1 is DFQATT, CDR2 SNEGSKA (reference sequence). CDR3 size: 13 residues. Written as DNA, the CDR3 is TGCAGTGCTAGTTCCAGCGGGGAAGAGACCCAGTACTTC. As protein: CSASSSGEETQYF.

A few counts support this clonotype. V is TRBV4-2 and J is TRBJ2-7, with D perhaps TRBD2 (5 bases). CDR3 size: 13 residues. V lost 1 base and J lost 5, with 9 bases in between. Germline CDR1 and CDR2: LGHNA and YNFKEQ. CDR3 amino acids: CASSQVAGNEQYF. CDR3 nucleotide sequence: TGTGCCAGCAGCCAAGTCGCGGGTAACGAGCAGTACTTC.

The chain links TRBV25-1 to TRBJ1-5; D may be TRBD1 (5 bases). Germline V gene lookup returns CDR1 MGHDK and CDR2 SYGVNS. Trimming shortened V by 3 bases and J by 1 base, and 7 bases separated the two germline ends. The length of the CDR3 is 14 residues. CDR3 sequence reads: CASSEGVSNQPQHF. The CDR3 DNA reads as TGTGCCAGCAGTGAGGGGGTGAGCAATCAGCCCCAGCATTTT.